These T cell receptor beta chains were read from a single sample in a study of shared clonotypes between healthy human individuals. Method: immunoSEQ multiplex PCR; TCRdb's copy keeps in-frame clones and lacks some. This sample yields approximately 2.4 million clones, of which approximately 96% are seen a single time; around 0.13% belongs to the top ten. The sequencing input was naive CD4+ T cells sorted from blood. The receptor source for this set is a man between 18 and 29 years old in good health. The CDR3 runs from the conserved cysteine through the conserved F or W. The D gene is left open where the match is weak. Clone size is stated in some rows and not others, as once, few, many or a class when expanded.

j_gene,abundance,d_gene,v_gene,CDR3nt,CDR3aa
TRBJ2-7,-,TRBD1,TRBV6-6,TGTGCCAGCAGACTGACAGGGAGCTCCTACGAGCAGTACTTC,CASRLTGSSYEQYF
TRBJ2-7,-,TRBD2,TRBV28,TGTGCCAGCGGGGAGGGCGAGCAGTACTTC,CASGEGEQYF
TRBJ2-7,-,TRBD2,TRBV5-4,TGTGCCAGCAGCCGACTAGCGGGCACCTCCTACGAGCAGTACTTC,CASSRLAGTSYEQYF
TRBJ2-7,-,TRBD1,TRBV5-8,TGTGCCAGCAGGGAGACCGGGACAGGCGACTCCTACGAGCAGTACTTC,CASRETGTGDSYEQYF
TRBJ1-2,-,-,TRBV30,TGTGCCTGGAGCGAGACGAGGGATGGCTACACCTTC,CAWSETRDGYTF
TRBJ2-5,once,-,TRBV2,TGTGCCAGCAAACAGGAGACCCAGTACTTC,CASKQETQYF
TRBJ2-2,-,-,TRBV4-3,TGCGCCAGCAGCCAAGAAAGGCTTGTGACCGGGGAGCTGTTTTTT,CASSQERLVTGELFF
TRBJ2-7,-,-,TRBV12-5,TGTGCTAGTGGTTTGGTTGGGATCCGCGAGCAGTACTTC,CASGLVGIREQYF
TRBJ1-1,once,-,TRBV19,TGTGCCAGTAGTACCGGTGGGGTGAACACTGAAGCTTTCTTT,CASSTGGVNTEAFF
TRBJ1-1,-,TRBD1,TRBV2,TGTGCCAGCAGTGCACAGGGGGCTGAAGCTTTCTTT,CASSAQGAEAFF
TRBJ1-4,-,-,TRBV7-8,TGTGCCAGCAGCTTAGGTGGCATCGGGGAAAAACTGTTTTTT,CASSLGGIGEKLFF
TRBJ2-7,-,-,TRBV28,TGTGCCAGCAGTTTGGGGCGGGAGCAGTACTTC,CASSLGREQYF
TRBJ2-7,-,-,TRBV11-3,TGTGCCAGCAGCTTACAGGGGGGCTACGAGCAGTACTTC,CASSLQGGYEQYF
TRBJ2-7,-,-,TRBV10-3,TGTGCCATCAGTGGGGGCGCCTACGAGCAGTACTTC,CAISGGAYEQYF
TRBJ2-1,-,TRBD2,TRBV4-2,TGTGCCACAAAGGAACTAGCGGGGGGGCCGGGCAATGAGCAGTTCTTC,CATKELAGGPGNEQFF
TRBJ2-7,-,TRBD1,TRBV2,TGTGCCAGCAGTCCCGGGACAGGGACCTACGAGCAGTACTTC,CASSPGTGTYEQYF
TRBJ1-1,-,-,TRBV15,TGTGCCACCAGCAGAGATAGAACCGTATGGAACACTGAAGCTTTCTTT,CATSRDRTVWNTEAFF
TRBJ2-7,-,-,TRBV29-1,TGCAGCGTATTTAGCGGAGAAACCTACGAGCAGTACTTC,CSVFSGETYEQYF
TRBJ1-5,-,-,TRBV30,TGTGCCTGGAGTGTATTCAGTAGCAATCAGCCCCAGCATTTT,CAWSVFSSNQPQHF
TRBJ2-3,-,TRBD2,TRBV6-4,TGTGCCACCTTAGCGGGAGAGCGGACAGATACGCAGTATTTT,CATLAGERTDTQYF
TRBJ2-7,-,TRBD2,TRBV5-1,TGCGCCAGCAGCCCCGGGACTAGCGGGAGGGATTACGAGCAGTACTTC,CASSPGTSGRDYEQYF
TRBJ1-2,-,-,TRBV19,TGTGCCAGTAGCATTTCTCCCATCATCGACGGCTACACCTTC,CASSISPIIDGYTF
TRBJ1-2,-,TRBD1,TRBV7-2,TGTGCCAGCAGCTCAGGGACAGTTCCCCAACGAGGCTACACCTTC,CASSSGTVPQRGYTF
TRBJ1-5,once,-,TRBV2,TGTGCCAGCAGTGAAGAGGGGCTCGGCAATCAGCCCCAGCATTTT,CASSEEGLGNQPQHF
TRBJ2-3,-,TRBD2,TRBV25-1,TGTGCCAGCAGGGGGACTAGCGGGGGCTCTAGCACAGATACGCAGTATTTT,CASRGTSGGSSTDTQYF
TRBJ2-3,-,-,TRBV18,TGTGCCAGCTCACCATTAATCCCAGATACGCAGTATTTT,CASSPLIPDTQYF
TRBJ2-3,-,-,TRBV4-1,TGCGCCAGCAGCCAAGATCTAACCTCTCTAGCGCTACGCACAGATACGCAGTATTTT,CASSQDLTSLALRTDTQYF
TRBJ1-2,-,TRBD1,TRBV5-4,TGTGCCAGCAGCGCCGACAGGGGGCGTAGCTATGGCTACACCTTC,CASSADRGRSYGYTF
TRBJ1-2,-,-,TRBV30,TGTGCCTGGAGTGGGGGGGGCCGGTATGGCTACACCTTC,CAWSGGGRYGYTF
TRBJ2-5,once,-,TRBV6-1,TGTGCCAGCAGTGACGGTGGGGCTATAGAGACCCAGTACTTC,CASSDGGAIETQYF
TRBJ2-5,-,TRBD2,TRBV30,TGTGCCTGGAGTGCACTGGGACTAGGGACGGAGACCCAGTACTTC,CAWSALGLGTETQYF
TRBJ2-3,-,-,TRBV7-6,TGTGCCAGCAGCCCAAGATGGGAGTGGAGCACAGATACGCAGTATTTT,CASSPRWEWSTDTQYF
TRBJ2-1,-,-,TRBV11-2,TGTGCCAGCAGCTTAGAACGTGTAGACAATGAGCAGTTCTTC,CASSLERVDNEQFF
TRBJ2-7,-,-,TRBV5-1,TGCGCCAGCAGGAAATACGGGGATGGACCCTACGAGCAGTACTTC,CASRKYGDGPYEQYF
TRBJ2-3,once,-,TRBV29-1,TGCAGCGTTGACGGTGGGTCTGGCACAGATACGCAGTATTTT,CSVDGGSGTDTQYF
TRBJ1-1,-,TRBD1,TRBV18,TGTGCCAGCTCACCACCTCCAGGGGGGAAGAACACTGAAGCTTTCTTT,CASSPPPGGKNTEAFF
TRBJ2-1,-,TRBD2,TRBV19,TGTGCCACCACCACTGCTAGCGGGAACTATGAGCAGTTCTTC,CATTTASGNYEQFF
TRBJ2-1,-,-,TRBV18,TGTGCCAGCTCCATCCTAGCCAATGAGCAGTTCTTC,CASSILANEQFF
TRBJ2-1,-,TRBD2,TRBV6-1,TGTGCCAGCAGTGAAGAGGGACTACGGCTCAATGAGCAGTTCTTC,CASSEEGLRLNEQFF
TRBJ2-7,-,TRBD1,TRBV29-1,TGCAGCGTTGATTCCGGACAGGCTCCCTACGAGCAGTACTTC,CSVDSGQAPYEQYF
TRBJ1-3,-,-,TRBV9,TGTGCCAGCAGCCTCAACCCGCGGACAGATGGAAACACCATATATTTT,CASSLNPRTDGNTIYF
TRBJ2-7,-,TRBD2,TRBV6-1,TGTGCCAGCAGTGGACTAGCGGGGGTTTCCTACGAGCAGTACTTC,CASSGLAGVSYEQYF
TRBJ2-3,once,-,TRBV10-3,TGTGCCATCAGTGAGTCTATGGGACTCACAGATACGCAGTATTTT,CAISESMGLTDTQYF
TRBJ2-2,-,-,TRBV6-1,TGTGCCAGCAGTACCATGGACAGTAACACCGGGGAGCTGTTTTTT,CASSTMDSNTGELFF
TRBJ2-7,-,TRBD1,TRBV9,TGTGCCAGCAGTGTCGGGACAGATGCCTACGAGCAGTACTTC,CASSVGTDAYEQYF
TRBJ2-5,-,TRBD1,TRBV2,TGTGCCAGCAGTGGGACAGGGGGCTCGTCAGGAGAGACCCAGTACTTC,CASSGTGGSSGETQYF
TRBJ1-3,-,-,TRBV11-2,TGTGCCAGCAGCCCAACTACAGGGTCCGGAAACACCATATATTTT,CASSPTTGSGNTIYF
TRBJ1-2,-,-,TRBV5-6,TGTGCCAGCAGCTCAGGGATAGGGGGCTACACCTTC,CASSSGIGGYTF
TRBJ2-7,-,-,TRBV5-6,TGTGCCAGCAGCCGGGACCGAGGCTCCTACGAGCAGTACTTC,CASSRDRGSYEQYF
TRBJ2-7,-,TRBD2,TRBV5-6,TGTGCCAGCAGCTTGGTTGGCGGGGGACAGTACTTC,CASSLVGGGQYF
TRBJ2-7,-,-,TRBV6-1,TGTGCCAGCCTGGAGCAATCACTAACCTACGAGCAGTACTTC,CASLEQSLTYEQYF
TRBJ2-2,-,-,TRBV5-4,TGTGCCAGCAGCTTGGGGGGTGGCTCCGGGGAGCTGTTTTTT,CASSLGGGSGELFF
TRBJ1-6,-,-,TRBV9,TGTGCCAGCAGCGTAGGATCCGGGAATAATTCACCCCTCCACTTT,CASSVGSGNNSPLHF
TRBJ1-3,-,-,TRBV5-4,TGTGCCAGCAGCTTGGTTCCGGACTCTGGAAACACCATATATTTT,CASSLVPDSGNTIYF
TRBJ2-2,-,-,TRBV11-2,TGTGCCAGCAGCTTAGATCACGCGGGTGCGAACACCGGGGAGCTGTTTTTT,CASSLDHAGANTGELFF
TRBJ2-3,-,-,TRBV5-1,TGCGCCAGCAGCTTGGGCGTCAGCACAGATACGCAGTATTTT,CASSLGVSTDTQYF